Each of the 25 T cell receptor beta chains below was sequenced from the same sample in a study of T cells in Graves' hyperthyroidism and ophthalmopathy. TCR beta CDR3 regions were amplified from RNA transcripts. First-round RT-PCR of the TCR CDR3 relied on the HTBI primer set. TCRdb reprocessed the multiplex PCR reads via MiXCR and lists one record per CDR3 protein. Here the sample spans around 300,000 distinct CDR3 sequences, less than 15% being singletons. Sequencing was done on a sample of blood. The receptors come from a woman in her 30s with Graves' hyperthyroidism that later progressed to Graves' ophthalmopathy.

This clonotype was seen at least ten times. J is TRBJ2-1 and V is TRBV10-3; D may be TRBD2 (7 bases). V was cut by 4 bases and J by 5 bases, with 21 bases left in between. The germline gives CDR1 ENHRY, CDR2 SYGVKD. The CDR3 is made up of 17 amino acids. The CDR3 sequence: CAISVVEGEGLDNEQFF. CDR3 in DNA: TGTGCCATCAGTGTAGTCGAGGGGGAGGGCCTCGACAATGAGCAGTTCTTC.

This clonotype was detected ten times or more. The chain carries TRBV6-1 and TRBJ1-2; D is unresolved. Germline CDR1 and CDR2: MNHNS and SASEGT. The CDR3 is 12 residues long. V was shortened by 4 bases and J by 4 bases, with 7 bases between the two germline ends. This chain's CDR3 is CASSGGLYGYTF. In DNA form, the CDR3 reads TGTGCCAGCAGTGGCGGACTCTATGGCTACACCTTC.

This clonotype was picked up many times. The chain couples TRBV7-2 to TRBJ1-3; D unclear. This CDR3 region has 15 residues. CDR1 and CDR2 from the germline V gene are SGHTA and FQGNSA. Trimming shortened V by 4 bases and J by 2 bases, and 12 bases separated the two germline ends. In nucleotides, the CDR3 is TGTGCCAGCAGCTATAGCCCGGCGGCTGGAAACACCATATATTTT. It codes for CASSYSPAAGNTIYF.

This clonotype was observed many times. V gene TRBV28 combines with J gene TRBJ1-2; 8 bases line up with TRBD1. After removal of 1 base from V and 8 bases from J, the junction contained 3 bases not matched to a gene. CDR1 is MDHEN, CDR2 SYDVKM, per germline. This CDR3 is built from 13 residues. CDR3 DNA sequence: TGTGCCAGCAGTTTATCAGGGGGCTGGGGCTACACCTTC. Residues: CASSLSGGWGYTF.

This clonotype was picked up many times. The gene calls are TRBV20-1 and TRBJ2-3, with 11 bases aligning to TRBD2. The CDR3 totals 17 residues. Germline V CDR1 and CDR2: DFQATT, SNEGSKA (reference sequence). The V segment lost 3 bases and the J segment 0 bases; nucleotides outside the gene matches: 8. The CDR3 region has the DNA TGCAGTGCTAGGGCCAGACTAGCGGGGCTTAGCACAGATACGCAGTATTTT. Its translation is CSARARLAGLSTDTQYF.

J is TRBJ1-1 and V is TRBV30; D perhaps matches TRBD1 (5 bases). Germline V gives CDR1 GTSNPN, CDR2 SVGIG (reference sequence). V was clipped by 2 bases and J by 0 bases, with 13 bases between them. This CDR3 comprises 15 residues. The CDR3 spells CAWSTGAAVNTEAFF. The CDR3 bases are TGTGCCTGGAGTACCGGGGCGGCGGTGAACACTGAAGCTTTCTTT.

This clonotype was counted between two and nine times. This chain uses TRBV5-6 with TRBJ2-7; D may be TRBD2 (6 bases). This CDR3 contains 13 residues. The germline gives CDR1 SGHDT, CDR2 YYEEEE. V lost 4 bases and J 0 bases, leaving 8 bases between the germline ends. CDR3 in amino acids: CASSGGISYEQYF. Here the CDR3 DNA reads TGTGCCAGCAGCGGCGGGATCTCCTACGAGCAGTACTTC.

This clonotype was picked up many times. The chain combines TRBV7-3 with TRBJ2-7; TRBD2 matches at 7 bases. V shed 5 bases and J 6 bases; nucleotides not matched to a gene: 13. Germline loops: CDR1 SGHTA, CDR2 FQGTGA. CDR3 size: 15 residues. CDR3 region: CASSPVVGGSSEQYF. The CDR3 DNA reads TGTGCCAGCAGCCCCGTCGTGGGAGGGTCATCCGAGCAGTACTTC. The full variable domain, with the rest looked up from reference TRBV7-3 and TRBJ2-7, is GAGVSQTPSNKVTEKGKYVELRCDPISGHTALYWYRQSLGQGPEFLIYFQGTGAADDSGLPNDRFFAVRPEGSVSTLKIQRTERGDSAVYLCASSPVVGGSSEQYFGPGTRLTVT.

The chain employs TRBV20-1 and TRBJ2-2; 7 bases line up with TRBD1. The germline CDR1 and CDR2 sequences are DFQATT and SNEGSKA (reference sequence). V was clipped by 0 bases and J by 5 bases; unmatched bases: 18. The CDR3 has 19 residues. CDR3 coding DNA: TGCAGTGCTAGAGATAAGGGACAGTCTCCTAGTGGATTGACCGGGGAGCTGTTTTTT. It is translated as CSARDKGQSPSGLTGELFF.

This clonotype was observed many times. The rearrangement uses TRBV27 and TRBJ2-3; D is perhaps TRBD2 (6 bases). V lost 4 bases and J lost 10, with 18 bases in between. Germline V gives CDR1 MNHEY, CDR2 SMNVEV (reference sequence). The CDR3 is 14 residues long. For the CDR3, the DNA is TGTGCCAGCAGTTCAGAACTAGCTGGTTTCGCGCAGTATTTT. It specifies CASSSELAGFAQYF.

This clonotype showed up many times. The V gene is TRBV5-1, the J gene TRBJ2-1, with 7 bases lining up with TRBD1. CDR1 is SGHRS, CDR2 YFSETQ, per germline. The CDR3 runs to 16 residues. V lost 3 bases and J lost 8; bases outside the gene matches: 14. The CDR3 region is CASSSNRDSLVDEQFF. The CDR3 nucleotides are TGCGCCAGCAGCTCAAACCGGGACAGCTTAGTCGATGAGCAGTTCTTC.

This clonotype was detected ten times or more. J is TRBJ2-7 and V is TRBV12-3 or TRBV12-4; possible D gene TRBD2, 6 bases. V shed 6 bases and J shed 0 bases, with 18 bases lying between them. The CDR3 covers 16 residues. In DNA form, the CDR3 reads TGTGCCAGCAGCCGGGGAGGAGGAGTCCCCTCCTACGAGCAGTACTTC. It specifies CASSRGGGVPSYEQYF.

This clonotype was detected ten times or more. The chain employs TRBV30 and TRBJ1-5; unclear D gene. The V gene's germline CDR1 is GTSNPN and CDR2 SVGIG (reference sequence). The germline V and J ends were trimmed by 3 bases and 1 base, with 7 bases remaining between them. The CDR3 is 13 amino acids. The CDR3 region is CAWSGESNQPQHF. The CDR3 DNA reads TGTGCCTGGAGCGGGGAGAGCAATCAGCCCCAGCATTTT.

This clonotype has ten or more counts. The chain links TRBV5-1 to TRBJ2-1; 12 bases fit TRBD2. The V and J ends lost 3 bases and 2 bases, in that order; junction bases with no gene match: 12. The CDR3 totals 19 residues. Germline values: CDR1 SGHRS, CDR2 YFSETQ. The CDR3 loop reads CASSSGLAGGPGTYNEQFF. Written as DNA, the CDR3 is TGCGCCAGCAGCTCCGGCCTAGCGGGAGGGCCCGGAACCTACAATGAGCAGTTCTTC.

This clonotype was seen a few times. The final CDR3 position lacks the conserved phenylalanine or tryptophan, pointing to a likely read error. The genes are TRBV7-2 and TRBJ1-5; D gene unclear. Trimming left V 5 bases short and J 0 bases short, with 8 bases between. Germline V gene lookup returns CDR1 SGHTA and CDR2 FQGNSA. The CDR3 covers 14 residues. The CDR3 is CASSPTGSNQPQHS. CDR3 DNA: TGTGCCAGCAGCCCCACGGGTAGCAATCAGCCCCAGCATTCT.

This clonotype was observed many times. The chain links TRBV28 to TRBJ1-5; no clear D gene. The CDR3 extends over 13 amino acids. The V gene's germline CDR1 is MDHEN and CDR2 SYDVKM. Trimming pared 5 bases from V and 0 bases from J, leaving 5 bases between. The CDR3: CASSPYSNQPQHF. In DNA, the CDR3 is TGTGCCAGCAGTCCGTATAGCAATCAGCCCCAGCATTTT.

This clonotype was counted at least ten times. The chain has TRBV5-8 and TRBJ2-7; no firm D call. This CDR3 is 12 amino acids long. The ends were cut back, 2 bases at V and 7 bases at J, with 10 bases in the middle. In germline, CDR1 is SGHTS, CDR2 YDEGEE. CDR3: CASSFQGSEQYF. In nucleotides, the CDR3 is TGTGCCAGCAGCTTTCAAGGGTCAGAGCAGTACTTC.

There are many counts of this clonotype. The V call is TRBV28, the J call TRBJ2-7; a weak D match, TRBD2 (5 bases). The ends were cut back, 7 bases at V and 7 bases at J, with 11 bases in the middle. CDR1 and CDR2 (germline): MDHEN, SYDVKM. The CDR3 is 11 amino acids. The CDR3 is CASTGPGEQYF. DNA of the CDR3: TGTGCCAGCACAGGTCCGGGGGAGCAGTACTTC. Complete variable domain (other parts from reference TRBV28 and TRBJ2-7): DVKVTQSSRYLVKRTGEKVFLECVQDMDHENMFWYRQDPGLGLRLIYFSYDVKMKEKGDIPEGYSVSREKKERFSLILESASTNQTSMYLCASTGPGEQYFGPGTRLTVT.

The chain links TRBV5-1 to TRBJ2-3; TRBD1 matches 8 bases. From germline, CDR1 is SGHRS and CDR2 YFSETQ. This CDR3 region has 15 residues. V trimming: 0 bases; J trimming: 4 bases; junction bases outside the gene matches: 4. CDR3 DNA: TGCGCCAGCAGCTTGGCCCCAGGGGGCCCAGATACGCAGTATTTT. Translated: CASSLAPGGPDTQYF.

This clonotype was detected many times. The genes are TRBV6-2 or TRBV6-3 and TRBJ2-7; 8 bases map to TRBD2. Germline V gene sequence: CDR1 MNHEY, CDR2 SVGEGT. This CDR3 is 14 amino acids long. V lost 7 bases and J lost 2; bases outside the gene matches: 7. The CDR3 spells CASTEREFAYEQYF. The CDR3 DNA sequence: TGTGCCAGCACGGAGCGGGAGTTCGCCTACGAGCAGTACTTC.

This clonotype has ten or more counts. The chain employs TRBV7-3 and TRBJ2-1; D is perhaps TRBD1 (6 bases). CDR1 and CDR2 (germline): SGHTA, FQGTGA. The CDR3 has 12 residues. Trimming removed 5 bases at V and 9 bases at J, with 11 bases between. For the CDR3, the DNA is TGTGCCAGCAGCCAAATAGGGGGTGAGCAGTTCTTC. Translation: CASSQIGGEQFF.

This sequence joins TRBV7-6 and TRBJ2-7, with TRBD1 as a possible D gene (5 bases). The CDR3 loop spans 15 amino acids. Germline loops: CDR1 SGHVS, CDR2 FNYEAQ. Deletions cut 4 bases from V and 7 bases from J, with 20 bases between. The CDR3 here is CASSSPPAGFVEQYF. For the CDR3, the DNA is TGTGCCAGCAGCTCCCCCCCGGCAGGGTTCGTGGAGCAGTACTTC.

This clonotype was seen at least ten times. The chain recombines TRBV6-1 with TRBJ2-7; D gene unclear. V dropped 7 bases and J dropped 4 bases, with 11 bases sitting between them. Per germline, CDR1 MNHNS and CDR2 SASEGT. The CDR3 runs 12 residues. Here the CDR3 reads CASTDGWYEQYF. CDR3 DNA sequence: TGTGCCAGCACCGACGGATGGTACGAGCAGTACTTC.

This clonotype has at least ten counts. This sequence joins TRBV7-3 and TRBJ2-1, with 9 bases identical to TRBD2. V was pared by 1 base and J by 8 bases, with 6 bases of the junction left unmatched. This CDR3 spans 15 amino acids. In germline, CDR1 is SGHTA, CDR2 FQGTGA. CDR3 loop: CASSLSGAGGHEQFF. The DNA of the CDR3 is TGTGCCAGCAGCTTAAGCGGGGCGGGAGGGCATGAGCAGTTCTTC.

The table lists this clonotype with many counts. The chain has TRBV7-3 and TRBJ2-3; possibly TRBD2 for D (5 bases). Germline loops: CDR1 SGHTA, CDR2 FQGTGA. Trimming removed 6 bases at V and 0 bases at J, with 7 bases between. There are 13 residues in the CDR3. In DNA, the CDR3 is TGTGCCAGCAGACCTAGCAGCACAGATACGCAGTATTTT. Its translation: CASRPSSTDTQYF. Complete variable domain (other parts from reference TRBV7-3 and TRBJ2-3): GAGVSQTPSNKVTEKGKYVELRCDPISGHTALYWYRQSLGQGPEFLIYFQGTGAADDSGLPNDRFFAVRPEGSVSTLKIQRTERGDSAVYLCASRPSSTDTQYFGPGTRLTVL.